The text below deals with one T cell receptor (beta chain). Its antigen remains unidentified. The sample belongs to a study of T cells in localized non-small cell lung cancer. Study outcomes and limitations: The appearance of a median roughly 58 of the top 100 tumor clones was seen in adjacent lung. Only one tumor region went through sequencing, so heterogeneity may still be there. Adjacent uninvolved lung had the highest clonality, suggesting focused antigen responses.

The germline V and J ends were trimmed by 2 bases and 4 bases, with 9 bases remaining between them. The germline gives CDR1 SGHAT, CDR2 FQNNGV. CDR3 length equals 14 residues. TCRdb's copy holds only in-frame clones and misses some; the assay was immunoSEQ multiplex PCR. The data contain fewer than 40,000 clones, about 90% of them singletons. This clonotype was sampled from a man aged 40 to 75 with stage III lung adenocarcinoma. The rearrangement uses TRBV11-2 and TRBJ1-3; the D gene is possibly TRBD1 (5 bases). Specimen: peripheral blood mononuclear cells, collected before any cancer treatment. CDR3 bases: TGTGCCAGCAGCTTATCAGGGTTCGGAAACACCATATATTTT. Its translation: CASSLSGFGNTIYF.